These 2 T cell receptor beta chains came from one sample sequenced in a study of T cells after posttransplantation cyclophosphamide. Busulfan-fludarabine conditioning, marrow transplant, and cyclophosphamide on days +3 and +4 were administered. Some clones are missing from TCRdb's copy, which holds only in-frame ones; the method was immunoSEQ multiplex PCR. Among tens of thousands of clones listed, around 80% were seen once. The source was CD4+ T cells sorted from blood, collected around 2,000 days after a stem cell transplant with posttransplant cyclophosphamide. The receptors stem from a female patient in her forties who received an allogeneic stem cell transplant from a related donor, was CMV-positive, and had no GVHD. Some T cells may originate from the graft donor.

This clone was detected a few times. This chain links TRBV21-1 with TRBJ1-4; TRBD1 reflects the table's D call only, with no check against the DNA. TRBV21-1 is tagged as a pseudogene. This CDR3 comprises 19 residues. The CDR3 region has the DNA TGTGCCAGCAGCAAACCTAAGACAGGGGGCCATGCAACTAATGAAAAACTGTTTTTT. Amino acid sequence: CASSKPKTGGHATNEKLFF.

Only a few counts were recorded for this clone. The gene calls are TRBV7-9 and TRBJ1-6; D might be TRBD1 (6 bases). The V end was cut by 7 bases, the J end by 7 bases, with 17 bases between. The CDR3 is made up of 15 amino acids. Germline V lookup: CDR1 SEHNR, CDR2 FQNEAQ (reference sequence). The CDR3 loop reads CASTSGGQQNSPLHF. Here the CDR3 DNA reads TGTGCCAGCACCTCGGGTGGACAGCAAAATTCACCCCTCCACTTT.